The present T cell receptor beta chain was sequenced within a study of blood T cell repertoires in COVID-19. Study-level information: Samples came from the United States, Italy and Spain, spanning acute and convalescent COVID-19.

Trimming took 2 bases from V and 5 from J, leaving 12 bases between them. CDR1 is LGHDT, CDR2 YNNKEL, per germline (reference sequence). There are 14 residues in the CDR3. Assay: immunoSEQ multiplex PCR; the TCRdb copy retains only in-frame clones and omits some. The table lists around 480,000 clones, around 90% of them singletons. Residents of about two dozen US areas, aged about 18 to 100 years, made up the participants. The sequence was obtained from a woman younger than 30 who had recovered from COVID-19. The sequencing sample was made of PBMCs or T cells enriched from blood (not recorded which). The V call is TRBV3-1 (or the pseudogene TRBV3-2), the J call TRBJ1-2; tentative D call: TRBD1 (6 bases). CDR3 in amino acids: CASSQNYQGYGYTF. The DNA of the CDR3 is TGTGCCAGCAGCCAAAACTACCAGGGGTATGGCTACACCTTC.